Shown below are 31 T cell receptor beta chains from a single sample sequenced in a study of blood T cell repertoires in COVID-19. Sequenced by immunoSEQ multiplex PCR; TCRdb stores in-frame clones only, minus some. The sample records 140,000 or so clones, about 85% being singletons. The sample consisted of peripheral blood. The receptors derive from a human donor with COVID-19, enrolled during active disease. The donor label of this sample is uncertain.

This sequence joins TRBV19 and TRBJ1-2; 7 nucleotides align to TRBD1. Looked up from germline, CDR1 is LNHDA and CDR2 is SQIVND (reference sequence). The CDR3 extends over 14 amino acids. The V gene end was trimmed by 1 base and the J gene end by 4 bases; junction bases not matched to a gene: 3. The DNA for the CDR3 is TGTGCCAGTAGTATAGTGACAGGGAGCTATGGCTACACCTTC. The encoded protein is CASSIVTGSYGYTF.

The DNA of the CDR3 is TGTGCCAGCAGCAAGGACAGGGGGCTACATACGCAGTATTTT. It translates to CASSKDRGLHTQYF. The gene calls are TRBV5-4 and TRBJ2-3; 11 bases are a match to TRBD1. Germline V CDR1 and CDR2: SGHNT, YYREEE (reference sequence). CDR3 size: 14 residues. J lost 7 bases, V lost 4 bases, and 5 bases had no gene match.

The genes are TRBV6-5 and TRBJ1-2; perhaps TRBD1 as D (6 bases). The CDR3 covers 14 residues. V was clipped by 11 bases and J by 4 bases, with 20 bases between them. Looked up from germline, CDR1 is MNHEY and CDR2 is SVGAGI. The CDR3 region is CASRGRSLAYGYTF. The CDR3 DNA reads TGTGCCTCCAGGGGCAGAAGCCTAGCCTATGGCTACACCTTC.

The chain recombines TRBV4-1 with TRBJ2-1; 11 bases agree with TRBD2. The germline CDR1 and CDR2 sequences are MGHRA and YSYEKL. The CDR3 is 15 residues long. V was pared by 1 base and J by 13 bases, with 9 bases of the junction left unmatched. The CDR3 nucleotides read TGCGCCAGCAGCCAAGGGGGAACTAGCGGGGGAGGTCAGTTCTTC. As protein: CASSQGGTSGGGQFF.

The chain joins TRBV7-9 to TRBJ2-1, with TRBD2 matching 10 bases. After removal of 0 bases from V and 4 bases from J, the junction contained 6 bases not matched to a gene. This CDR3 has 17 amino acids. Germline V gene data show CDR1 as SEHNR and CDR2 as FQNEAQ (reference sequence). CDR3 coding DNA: TGTGCCAGCAGCTTAGCGCAAGCGGGGGGGCCTTACAATGAGCAGTTCTTC. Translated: CASSLAQAGGPYNEQFF. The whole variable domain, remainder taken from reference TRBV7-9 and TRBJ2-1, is DTGVSQNPRHKITKRGQNVTFRCDPISEHNRLYWYRQTLGQGPEFLTYFQNEAQLEKSRLLSDRFSAERPKGSFSTLEIQRTEQGDSAMYLCASSLAQAGGPYNEQFFGPGTRLTVL.

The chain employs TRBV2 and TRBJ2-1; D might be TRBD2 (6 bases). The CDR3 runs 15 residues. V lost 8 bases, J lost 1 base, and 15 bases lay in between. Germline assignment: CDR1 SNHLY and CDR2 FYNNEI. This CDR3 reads CASGPTRPSYNEQFF. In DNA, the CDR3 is TGTGCCAGCGGCCCGACTAGGCCATCCTACAATGAGCAGTTCTTC.

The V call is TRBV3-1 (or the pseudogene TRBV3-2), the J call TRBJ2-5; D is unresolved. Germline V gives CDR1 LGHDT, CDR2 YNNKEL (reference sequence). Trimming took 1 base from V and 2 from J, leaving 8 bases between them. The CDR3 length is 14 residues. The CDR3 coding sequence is TGTGCCAGCAGCCAAGCTCTCTCTCAAGAGACCCAGTACTTC. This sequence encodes CASSQALSQETQYF.

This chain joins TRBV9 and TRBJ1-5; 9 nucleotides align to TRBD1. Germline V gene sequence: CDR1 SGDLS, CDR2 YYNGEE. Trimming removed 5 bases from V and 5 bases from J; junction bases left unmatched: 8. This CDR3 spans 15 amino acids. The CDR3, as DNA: TGTGCCAGCAGTGAACAGGGGGCCGCGGATCAGCCCCAGCATTTT. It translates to CASSEQGAADQPQHF.

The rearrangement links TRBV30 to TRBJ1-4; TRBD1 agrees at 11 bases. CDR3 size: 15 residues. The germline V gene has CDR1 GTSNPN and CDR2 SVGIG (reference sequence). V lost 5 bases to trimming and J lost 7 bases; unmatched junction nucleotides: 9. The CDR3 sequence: CAWGQGASSSEKLFF. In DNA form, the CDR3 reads TGTGCCTGGGGACAGGGGGCATCGTCAAGTGAAAAACTGTTTTTT. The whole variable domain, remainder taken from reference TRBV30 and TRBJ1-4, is SQTIHQWPATLVQPVGSPLSLECTVEGTSNPNLYWYRQAAGRGLQLLFYSVGIGQISSEVPQNLSASRPQDRQFILSSKKLLLSDSGFYLCAWGQGASSSEKLFFGSGTQLSVL.

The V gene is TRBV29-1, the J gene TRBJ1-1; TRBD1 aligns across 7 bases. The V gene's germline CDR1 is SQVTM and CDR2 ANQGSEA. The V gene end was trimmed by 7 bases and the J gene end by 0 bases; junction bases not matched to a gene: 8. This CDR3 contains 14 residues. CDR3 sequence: CSAGQVTMNTEAFF. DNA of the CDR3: TGCAGCGCTGGACAGGTTACAATGAACACTGAAGCTTTCTTT.

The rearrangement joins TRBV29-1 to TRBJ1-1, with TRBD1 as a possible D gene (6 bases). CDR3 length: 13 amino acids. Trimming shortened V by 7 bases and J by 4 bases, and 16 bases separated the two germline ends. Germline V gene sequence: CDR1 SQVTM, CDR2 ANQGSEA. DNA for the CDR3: TGCAGCGGTCGGGACACTCTATCCACTGAAGCTTTCTTT. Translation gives CSGRDTLSTEAFF.

The CDR3 loop reads CAWSGTGNGYTF. The CDR3 bases are TGTGCCTGGTCCGGGACAGGTAATGGCTACACCTTC. This rearrangement joins TRBV30 to TRBJ1-2, with 8 bases fitting TRBD1. Per the germline V gene, CDR1 is GTSNPN and CDR2 is SVGIG (reference sequence). This CDR3 spans 12 amino acids. V lost 5 bases and J lost 6; bases outside the gene matches: 5.

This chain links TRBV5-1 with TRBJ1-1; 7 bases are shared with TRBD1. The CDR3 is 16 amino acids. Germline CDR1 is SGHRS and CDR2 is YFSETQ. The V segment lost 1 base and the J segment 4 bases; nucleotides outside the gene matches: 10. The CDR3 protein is CASSLSSEGAGTEAFF. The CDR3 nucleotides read TGCGCCAGCAGCTTGTCTTCCGAGGGGGCCGGCACTGAAGCTTTCTTT.

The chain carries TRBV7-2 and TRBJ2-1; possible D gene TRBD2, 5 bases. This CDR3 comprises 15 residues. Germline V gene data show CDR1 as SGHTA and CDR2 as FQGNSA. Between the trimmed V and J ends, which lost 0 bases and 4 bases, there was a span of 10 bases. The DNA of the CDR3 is TGTGCCAGCAGCTTAGCGGGAGCTTCGTACAATGAGCAGTTCTTC. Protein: CASSLAGASYNEQFF. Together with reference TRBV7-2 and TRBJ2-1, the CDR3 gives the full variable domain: GAGVSQSPSNKVTEKGKDVELRCDPISGHTALYWYRQSLGQGLEFLIYFQGNSAPDKSGLPSDRFSAERTGGSVSTLTIQRTQQEDSAVYLCASSLAGASYNEQFFGPGTRLTVL.

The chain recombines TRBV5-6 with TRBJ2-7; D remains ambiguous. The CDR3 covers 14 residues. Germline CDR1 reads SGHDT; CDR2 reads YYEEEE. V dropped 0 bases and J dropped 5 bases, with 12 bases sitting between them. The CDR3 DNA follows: TGTGCCAGCAGCTTGGGTACGGGTTCCCACGAGCAGTACTTC. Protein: CASSLGTGSHEQYF. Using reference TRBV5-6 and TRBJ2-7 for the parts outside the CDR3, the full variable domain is DAGVTQSPTHLIKTRGQQVTLRCSPKSGHDTVSWYQQALGQGPQFIFQYYEEEERQRGNFPDRFSGHQFPNYSSELNVNALLLGDSALYLCASSLGTGSHEQYFGPGTRLTVT.

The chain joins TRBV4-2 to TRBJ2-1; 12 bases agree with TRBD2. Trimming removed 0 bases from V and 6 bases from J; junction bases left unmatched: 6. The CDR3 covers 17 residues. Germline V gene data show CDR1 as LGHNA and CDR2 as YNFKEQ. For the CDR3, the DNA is TGTGCCAGCAGCCAAGAGGCTAGCGGGAGGGAAGCCAATGAGCAGTTCTTC. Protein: CASSQEASGREANEQFF.

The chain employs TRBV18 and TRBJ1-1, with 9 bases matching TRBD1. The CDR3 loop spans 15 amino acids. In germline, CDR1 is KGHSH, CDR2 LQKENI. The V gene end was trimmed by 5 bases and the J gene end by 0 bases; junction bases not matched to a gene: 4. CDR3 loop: CASSLRTGVNTEAFF. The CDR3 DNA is TGTGCCAGCTCATTACGGACAGGGGTGAACACTGAAGCTTTCTTT.

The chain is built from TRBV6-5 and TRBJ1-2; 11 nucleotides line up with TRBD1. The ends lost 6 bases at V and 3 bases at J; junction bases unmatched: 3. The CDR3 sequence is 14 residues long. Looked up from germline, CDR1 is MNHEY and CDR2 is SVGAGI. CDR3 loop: CASRRTGGDYGYTF. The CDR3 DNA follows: TGTGCCAGCAGGAGGACAGGGGGCGACTATGGCTACACCTTC.

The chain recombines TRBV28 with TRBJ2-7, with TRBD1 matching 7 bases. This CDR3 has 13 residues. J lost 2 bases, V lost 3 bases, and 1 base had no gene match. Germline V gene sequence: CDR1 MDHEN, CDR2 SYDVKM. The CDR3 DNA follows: TGTGCCAGCAGTTTGGGACAGACCTACGAGCAGTACTTC. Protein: CASSLGQTYEQYF.

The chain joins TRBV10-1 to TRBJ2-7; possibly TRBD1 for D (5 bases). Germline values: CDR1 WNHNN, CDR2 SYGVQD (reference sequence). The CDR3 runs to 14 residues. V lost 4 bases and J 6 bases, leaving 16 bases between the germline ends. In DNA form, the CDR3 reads TGCGCCAGCAGTGGGCAGGGTAAGGGCGGCGAGCAGTACTTC. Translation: CASSGQGKGGEQYF.

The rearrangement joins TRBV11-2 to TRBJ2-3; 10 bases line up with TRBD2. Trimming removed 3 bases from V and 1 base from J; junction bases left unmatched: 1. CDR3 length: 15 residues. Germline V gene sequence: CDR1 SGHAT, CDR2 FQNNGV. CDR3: CASSFGTSGTDTQYF. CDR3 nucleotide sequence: TGTGCCAGCAGCTTCGGGACTAGCGGCACAGATACGCAGTATTTT.

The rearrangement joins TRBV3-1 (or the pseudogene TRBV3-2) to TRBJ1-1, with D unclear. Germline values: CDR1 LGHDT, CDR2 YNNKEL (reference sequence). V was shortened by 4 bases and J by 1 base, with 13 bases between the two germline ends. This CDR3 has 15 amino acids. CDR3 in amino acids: CASSPLSRGNTEAFF. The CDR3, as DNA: TGTGCCAGCAGCCCCCTAAGCCGGGGGAACACTGAAGCTTTCTTT.

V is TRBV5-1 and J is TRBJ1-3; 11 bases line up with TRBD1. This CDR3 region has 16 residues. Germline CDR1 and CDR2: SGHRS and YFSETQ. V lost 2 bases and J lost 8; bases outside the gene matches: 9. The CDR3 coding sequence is TGCGCCAGCAGCTTTGGACAGGGGGCTCTTACGGACACCATATATTTT. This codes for CASSFGQGALTDTIYF.

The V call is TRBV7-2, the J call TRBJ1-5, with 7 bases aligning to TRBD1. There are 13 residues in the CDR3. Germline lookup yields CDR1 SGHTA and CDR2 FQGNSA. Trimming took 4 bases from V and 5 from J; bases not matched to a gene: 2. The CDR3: CASSYTGDQPQHF. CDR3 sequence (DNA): TGTGCCAGCAGCTATACAGGGGATCAGCCCCAGCATTTT.

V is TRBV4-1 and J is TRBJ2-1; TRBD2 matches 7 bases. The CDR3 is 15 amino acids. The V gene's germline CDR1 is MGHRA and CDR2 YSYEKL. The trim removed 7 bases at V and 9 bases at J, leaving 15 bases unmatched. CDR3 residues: CASTQPAGEGGEQFF. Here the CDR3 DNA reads TGCGCCAGCACCCAGCCGGCGGGAGAAGGCGGTGAGCAGTTCTTC.

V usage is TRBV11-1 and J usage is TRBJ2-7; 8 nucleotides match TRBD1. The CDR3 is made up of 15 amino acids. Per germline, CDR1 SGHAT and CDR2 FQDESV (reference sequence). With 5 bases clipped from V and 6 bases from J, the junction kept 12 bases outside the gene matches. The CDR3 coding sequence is TGTGCCAGCAGCCCACAAACAGGGGGTGTGGGCGAGCAGTACTTC. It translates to CASSPQTGGVGEQYF. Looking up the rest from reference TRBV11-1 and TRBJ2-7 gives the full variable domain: EAEVAQSPRYKITEKSQAVAFWCDPISGHATLYWYRQILGQGPELLVQFQDESVVDDSQLPKDRFSAERLKGVDSTLKIQPAELGDSAMYLCASSPQTGGVGEQYFGPGTRLTVT.

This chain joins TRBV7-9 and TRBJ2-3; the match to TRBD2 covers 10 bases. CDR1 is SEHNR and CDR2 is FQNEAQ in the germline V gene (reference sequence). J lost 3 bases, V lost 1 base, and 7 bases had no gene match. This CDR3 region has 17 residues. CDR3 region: CASSLGSGGALTDTQYF. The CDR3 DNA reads TGTGCCAGCAGCTTAGGGAGCGGGGGGGCCCTAACAGATACGCAGTATTTT. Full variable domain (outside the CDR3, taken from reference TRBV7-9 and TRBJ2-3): DTGVSQNPRHKITKRGQNVTFRCDPISEHNRLYWYRQTLGQGPEFLTYFQNEAQLEKSRLLSDRFSAERPKGSFSTLEIQRTEQGDSAMYLCASSLGSGGALTDTQYFGPGTRLTVL.

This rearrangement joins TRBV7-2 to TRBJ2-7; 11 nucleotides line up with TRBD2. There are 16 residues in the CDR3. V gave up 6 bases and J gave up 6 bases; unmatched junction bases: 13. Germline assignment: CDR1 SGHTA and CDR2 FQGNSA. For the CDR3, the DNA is TGTGCCAGCAGGTTCGGGGTAGCGGGAGGGCCGGGCGAGCAGTACTTC. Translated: CASRFGVAGGPGEQYF.

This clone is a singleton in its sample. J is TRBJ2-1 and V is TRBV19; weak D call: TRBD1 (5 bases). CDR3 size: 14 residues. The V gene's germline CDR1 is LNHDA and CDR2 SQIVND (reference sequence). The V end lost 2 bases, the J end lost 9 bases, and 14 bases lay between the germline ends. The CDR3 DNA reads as TGTGCCAGTAGTATACAGGGTGGCCGTGGTGAGCAGTTCTTC. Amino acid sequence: CASSIQGGRGEQFF.

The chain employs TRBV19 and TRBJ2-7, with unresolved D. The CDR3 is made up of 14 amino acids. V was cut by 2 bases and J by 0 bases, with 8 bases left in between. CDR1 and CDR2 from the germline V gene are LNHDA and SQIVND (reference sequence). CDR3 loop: CASSIQAFSYEQYF. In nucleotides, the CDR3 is TGTGCCAGTAGTATACAAGCTTTCTCCTACGAGCAGTACTTC.

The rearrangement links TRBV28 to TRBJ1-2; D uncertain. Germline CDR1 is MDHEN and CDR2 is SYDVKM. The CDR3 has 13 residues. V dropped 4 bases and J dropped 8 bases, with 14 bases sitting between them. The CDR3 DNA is TGTGCCAGCAGTTCAGGAACCAGATTGGGCTACACCTTC. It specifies CASSSGTRLGYTF.